This TCR beta chain was sequenced for a study of CD8+CD57+ T cells in acquired aplastic anemia. V gave up 2 bases and J gave up 4 bases, with 15 bases separating them. Germline values: CDR1 ENHRY, CDR2 SYGVKD. This CDR3 has 16 residues. Genomic DNA served as template for TCR beta VDJ and CDR3 profiling. Each CDR3 protein gets one entry after TCRdb re-called the reads with MiXCR. The data show 35,000 to 45,000 distinct CDR3 sequences, approximately 71% seen once. The clonotype was recovered from a human donor in good health, serving as a control. The sequenced sample was sorted CD4+, CD8+, or CD8+CD57+ T cells (not recorded which) from PBMCs. The chain recombines TRBV10-3 with TRBJ1-3, with D possibly being TRBD1 (6 bases). This CDR3 reads CAISETRDMEGNTIYF. In DNA, the CDR3 is TGTGCCATCAGTGAGACGCGGGACATGGAGGGAAACACCATATATTTT.